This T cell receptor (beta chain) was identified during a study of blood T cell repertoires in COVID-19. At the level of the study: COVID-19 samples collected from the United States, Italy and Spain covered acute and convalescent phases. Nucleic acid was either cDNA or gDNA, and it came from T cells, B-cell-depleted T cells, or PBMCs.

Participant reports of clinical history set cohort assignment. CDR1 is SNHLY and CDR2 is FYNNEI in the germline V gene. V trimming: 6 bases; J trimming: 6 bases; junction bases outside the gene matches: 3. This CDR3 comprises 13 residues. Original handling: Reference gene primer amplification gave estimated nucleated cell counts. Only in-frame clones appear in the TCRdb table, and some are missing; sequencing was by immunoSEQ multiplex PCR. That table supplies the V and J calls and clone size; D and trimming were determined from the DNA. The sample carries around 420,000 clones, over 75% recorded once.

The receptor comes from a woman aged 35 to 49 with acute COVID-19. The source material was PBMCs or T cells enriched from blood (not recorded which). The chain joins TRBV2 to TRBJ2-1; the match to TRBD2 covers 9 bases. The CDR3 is CASRGTSTNEQFF. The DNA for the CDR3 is TGTGCCAGCAGGGGGACTAGCACCAATGAGCAGTTCTTC.